The 12 T cell receptor beta chains presented below share a single source sample, sequenced in a study of T cells in Graves' hyperthyroidism and ophthalmopathy. Template material for amplifying TCR beta CDR3 regions consisted of RNA transcripts. RT-PCR in the first round (using the HTBI primer set) targeted the TCR CDR3. TCRdb independently ran MiXCR on the multiplex PCR reads; one entry per CDR3 protein. The sample holds around 200,000 distinct CDR3 sequences; about a sixth are singletons and the top ten take roughly 28%. The source material was blood. These receptors originate from a woman aged 45-65 years with Graves' hyperthyroidism.

In its sample, this clonotype was seen many times. V usage is TRBV2 and J usage is TRBJ2-3; 8 positions match TRBD2. This CDR3 spans 16 amino acids. CDR1 SNHLY and CDR2 FYNNEI come from the germline V gene. V was pared by 5 bases and J by 4 bases, with 11 bases of the junction left unmatched. CDR3 protein: CASSSPTPGGADTQYF. CDR3 DNA: TGTGCCAGCAGTTCACCTACCCCCGGGGGGGCAGATACGCAGTATTTT.

The sample holds many counts of this clonotype. The V call is TRBV28, the J call TRBJ2-4; the D gene is possibly TRBD1 (5 bases). This CDR3 is built from 13 residues. Germline loops: CDR1 MDHEN, CDR2 SYDVKM. Between the trimmed V and J ends, which lost 10 bases and 3 bases, there was a span of 13 bases. The CDR3 sequence is CATSGSVKNIQYF. The DNA of the CDR3 is TGTGCCACCTCAGGGTCGGTCAAAAACATTCAGTACTTC.

This clonotype came up many times. The chain recombines TRBV7-9 with TRBJ1-4, with D unresolved. Germline V gene sequence: CDR1 SEHNR, CDR2 FQNEAQ (reference sequence). V lost 4 bases to trimming and J lost 8 bases, with 17 bases between them. The CDR3 extends over 15 amino acids. The CDR3 loop reads CASSSNNPTGEKLFF. The CDR3 DNA follows: TGTGCCAGCAGCTCCAATAACCCCACTGGGGAAAAACTGTTTTTT.

This clonotype was recorded many times. This chain links TRBV28 with TRBJ2-1, with 8 bases aligning to TRBD2. Germline assignment: CDR1 MDHEN and CDR2 SYDVKM. After removal of 3 bases from V and 6 bases from J, the junction contained 10 bases not matched to a gene. CDR3 length equals 16 residues. The CDR3 sequence is CASSFGRGASGNEQFF. The CDR3 nucleotides read TGTGCCAGCAGTTTCGGGCGGGGGGCGTCCGGCAATGAGCAGTTCTTC.

This clonotype showed up many times. This chain links TRBV11-2 with TRBJ1-1; D ambiguous. Germline V lookup: CDR1 SGHAT, CDR2 FQNNGV. V lost 0 bases, J lost 0 bases, and 8 bases lay in between. This CDR3 region has 15 residues. The CDR3 region is CASSLDFALNTEAFF. The CDR3 DNA sequence: TGTGCCAGCAGCTTAGATTTCGCACTGAACACTGAAGCTTTCTTT.

There are many counts of this clonotype. Its ends do not fully match the called genes, so a read error is possible. V and J are TRBV19 and TRBJ2-5, with 9 bases lining up with TRBD1. Per the germline V gene, CDR1 is LNHDA and CDR2 is SQIVND (reference sequence). CDR3 length: 14 amino acids. The CDR3 sequence: CASSIGQGRETQYF. The CDR3 coding sequence is TGTGCCAGTAGCATAGGACAGGGGCGAGAGACCCAGTACTTC.

This clonotype was observed at least ten times. V gene TRBV19 combines with J gene TRBJ1-2; the match to TRBD1 covers 10 bases. The CDR3 covers 15 residues. Losses at the gene ends were 7 bases for V and 4 bases for J; bases not matched to a gene: 9. The germline gives CDR1 LNHDA, CDR2 SQIVND (reference sequence). The CDR3 DNA follows: TGTGCCAGTACCCCCGGGACAGGGGCACTCTATGGCTACACCTTC. Translated, it gives CASTPGTGALYGYTF. The complete variable domain, with remaining parts taken from reference TRBV19 and TRBJ1-2, reads DGGITQSPKYLFRKEGQNVTLSCEQNLNHDAMYWYRQDPGQGLRLIYYSQIVNDFQKGDIAEGYSVSREKKESFPLTVTSAQKNPTAFYLCASTPGTGALYGYTFGSGTRLTVV.

This clonotype was seen ten or more times. This chain uses TRBV11-2 with TRBJ1-2, with a possible D match to TRBD1 (5 bases). The length of the CDR3 is 14 residues. Germline V gene data show CDR1 as SGHAT and CDR2 as FQNNGV. V dropped 4 bases and J dropped 4 bases, with 13 bases sitting between them. The CDR3 protein is CASSSGFGFYGYTF. In DNA form, the CDR3 reads TGTGCCAGCAGCTCAGGGTTCGGATTCTATGGCTACACCTTC.

This clonotype was picked up many times. The rearrangement uses TRBV28 and TRBJ2-7, with D hard to call. The germline V gene encodes CDR1 MDHEN and CDR2 SYDVKM. CDR3 length: 14 residues. Trimming stripped 5 bases from V and 2 bases from J, with 13 bases between. CDR3 loop: CASSLLGPPYEQYF. The CDR3 DNA reads as TGTGCCAGCAGTCTCTTAGGACCCCCCTACGAGCAGTACTTC.

In nucleotides, the CDR3 is TGTGCCAGCTTAAGTAGGGGTGGCTACACCTTC. It translates to CASLSRGGYTF. The chain is built from TRBV6-1 and TRBJ1-2, with D maybe TRBD1 (5 bases). This CDR3 comprises 11 residues. In germline, CDR1 is MNHNS, CDR2 SASEGT. V was cut by 8 bases and J by 7 bases, with 11 bases left in between.

The chain links TRBV6-1 to TRBJ1-1; D unresolved. This CDR3 comprises 17 residues. V lost 8 bases, J lost 1 base, and 23 bases lay in between. Per the germline V gene, CDR1 is MNHNS and CDR2 is SASEGT. CDR3 sequence (DNA): TGTGCCAGCTTTTTAAGCTTCCGCCAATCCCCGAACACTGAAGCTTTCTTT. It is translated as CASFLSFRQSPNTEAFF.

This chain links TRBV19 with TRBJ1-1; the D gene is possibly TRBD1 (5 bases). Trimming pared 11 bases from V and 1 base from J, leaving 14 bases between. The CDR3 has 13 residues. Per the germline V gene, CDR1 is LNHDA and CDR2 is SQIVND (reference sequence). CDR3 sequence reads: CAVRWGGNTEAFF. The CDR3 DNA reads as TGTGCCGTTAGGTGGGGCGGGAACACTGAAGCTTTCTTT.